Shown below are 32 T cell receptor beta chains from a single sample sequenced in a study of blood T cell repertoires in COVID-19. Method: immunoSEQ multiplex PCR; TCRdb's copy keeps in-frame clones and lacks some. The table has about 170,000 clones, about 80% seen once. What was sequenced was PBMCs or T cells enriched from blood (not recorded which). These receptors were obtained from a middle-aged man who had recovered from COVID-19.

The V and J genes are TRBV19 and TRBJ1-4; D perhaps matches TRBD1 (5 bases). CDR1 and CDR2 from the germline V gene are LNHDA and SQIVND (reference sequence). The CDR3 spans 13 residues. The ends were cut back, 4 bases at V and 5 bases at J, with 8 bases in the middle. The CDR3 spells CASSTAGNEKLFF. Here the CDR3 DNA reads TGTGCCAGTAGTACCGCAGGGAATGAAAAACTGTTTTTT.

This chain joins TRBV12-3 or TRBV12-4 and TRBJ1-2; maybe TRBD1 (5 bases). CDR3 length: 13 residues. Trimming stripped 4 bases from V and 3 bases from J, with 9 bases between. CDR3 coding DNA: TGTGCCAGCAGTTCGGGGGGTTACTATGGCTACACCTTC. It yields the protein CASSSGGYYGYTF.

This chain uses TRBV6-5 with TRBJ1-2; 7 bases agree with TRBD1. Per germline, CDR1 MNHEY and CDR2 SVGAGI. The ends lost 6 bases at V and 6 bases at J; junction bases unmatched: 7. The length of the CDR3 is 13 residues. The DNA for the CDR3 is TGTGCCAGCAGGGACCGGGACAGTAATGGCTACACCTTC. As protein: CASRDRDSNGYTF.

The rearrangement joins TRBV19 to TRBJ1-2, with 9 bases identical to TRBD1. Germline CDR1 reads LNHDA; CDR2 reads SQIVND (reference sequence). V trimming: 6 bases; J trimming: 4 bases; junction bases outside the gene matches: 9. The CDR3 is made up of 15 amino acids. CDR3 region: CASSLRGTGTYGYTF. The DNA for the CDR3 is TGTGCCAGTAGCTTGAGGGGGACAGGGACCTATGGCTACACCTTC.

As concerns this clone: The junction shows a germline mismatch at one end, possibly a read error. The chain is built from TRBV27 and TRBJ1-5; maybe TRBD1 (6 bases). This CDR3 has 17 amino acids. Germline values: CDR1 MNHEY, CDR2 SMNVEV (reference sequence). In nucleotides, the CDR3 is TGTGCCAGCAGCTTATCCGCCAGGGGCAGTAGCAATCAGCCCCAGCATTTT. The encoded protein is CASSLSARGSSNQPQHF.

The chain joins TRBV6-4 to TRBJ1-1; 9 bases align to TRBD1. Trimming removed 8 bases from V and 6 bases from J; junction bases left unmatched: 10. CDR3 size: 14 residues. Per the germline V gene, CDR1 is MRHNA and CDR2 is SNTAGT. CDR3 nucleotide sequence: TGTGCCAGCGCCCGGGACAGGGATCGATCTGAAGCTTTCTTT. Residues: CASARDRDRSEAFF.

The rearrangement links TRBV3-1 (or the pseudogene TRBV3-2) to TRBJ2-2; no firm D call. CDR1 and CDR2 (germline): LGHDT, YNNKEL (reference sequence). CDR3 length equals 13 residues. V lost 1 base, J lost 6 bases, and 6 bases lay in between. This CDR3 reads CASSQGGPGELFF. In DNA form, the CDR3 reads TGTGCCAGCAGCCAAGGAGGTCCCGGGGAGCTGTTTTTT.

For this clone: Other DNA sequences in the same sample also yield this CDR3. The chain uses TRBV3-1 (or the pseudogene TRBV3-2) and TRBJ1-2, with D perhaps matching TRBD1 (6 bases). Trimming took off 1 base at V and 4 bases at J, with 10 bases between the two ends. CDR1 and CDR2 from the germline V gene are LGHDT and YNNKEL (reference sequence). The CDR3 sequence is 14 residues long. DNA of the CDR3: TGTGCCAGCAGCCAAGGACAGGCGGGCTATGGCTACACCTTC. It codes for CASSQGQAGYGYTF.

The CDR3 protein is CASSQGQLYYEQYF. The CDR3 DNA follows: TGTGCCAGCAGCCAGGGACAGCTGTACTACGAGCAGTACTTC. The chain couples TRBV7-2 to TRBJ2-7, with 7 bases matching TRBD1. Germline V lookup: CDR1 SGHTA, CDR2 FQGNSA. The ends lost 5 bases at V and 3 bases at J; junction bases unmatched: 7. The CDR3 covers 14 residues.

The rearrangement links TRBV11-1 to TRBJ1-1; D remains unclear. This CDR3 is built from 15 residues. CDR1 and CDR2 from the germline V gene are SGHAT and FQDESV (reference sequence). V lost 5 bases to trimming and J lost 5 bases, with 18 bases between them. The CDR3 DNA follows: TGTGCCAGCAGCCCCAAGACAAAGAGGGAAACTGAAGCTTTCTTT. Protein: CASSPKTKRETEAFF.

The chain uses TRBV9 and TRBJ1-4; D is uncertain. V lost 0 bases, J lost 5 bases, and 11 bases lay in between. The germline V gene has CDR1 SGDLS and CDR2 YYNGEE. The CDR3 is 15 residues long. CDR3 sequence reads: CASSVGGSPNEKLFF. The CDR3 region has the DNA TGTGCCAGCAGCGTAGGCGGCAGCCCAAATGAAAAACTGTTTTTT.

Here the CDR3 DNA reads TGCGCCAGCAGCCAAGTCTTGGTACGGTACTATGGCTACACCTTC. It yields the protein CASSQVLVRYYGYTF. The V gene is TRBV4-1, the J gene TRBJ1-2; D uncertain. Germline loops: CDR1 MGHRA, CDR2 YSYEKL. V was clipped by 1 base and J by 3 bases, with 12 bases between them. This CDR3 has 15 residues.

This clone is a singleton in its sample. The chain joins TRBV5-1 to TRBJ2-2; tentatively, D is TRBD2 (6 bases). Per germline, CDR1 SGHRS and CDR2 YFSETQ. This CDR3 has 15 residues. The V gene lost 1 base and the J gene lost 2 bases, with 9 bases spanning the gap. The CDR3 is CASSLLGGNTGELFF. The CDR3 DNA is TGCGCCAGCAGCTTGCTCGGGGGTAACACCGGGGAGCTGTTTTTT.

The chain uses TRBV19 and TRBJ1-2; 7 nucleotides match TRBD1. J gave up 7 bases and V 5 bases, and 7 bases lay outside the gene matches. The CDR3 runs 13 residues. Germline V gene data show CDR1 as LNHDA and CDR2 as SQIVND (reference sequence). CDR3 DNA sequence: TGTGCCAGTAGTCGGGACAGAGTCTTTGGCTACACCTTC. Translating it yields CASSRDRVFGYTF. Filled out from reference TRBV19 and TRBJ1-2, the complete variable domain reads DGGITQSPKYLFRKEGQNVTLSCEQNLNHDAMYWYRQDPGQGLRLIYYSQIVNDFQKGDIAEGYSVSREKKESFPLTVTSAQKNPTAFYLCASSRDRVFGYTFGSGTRLTVV.

The chain joins TRBV19 to TRBJ2-7; 10 nucleotides match TRBD1. CDR1 and CDR2 (germline): LNHDA, SQIVND (reference sequence). With V trimmed by 1 base and J by 0 bases, 0 bases remained unmatched. CDR3 length equals 15 residues. CDR3 loop: CASSIGTGGSYEQYF. The CDR3 coding sequence is TGTGCCAGTAGTATAGGGACAGGGGGCTCCTACGAGCAGTACTTC.

CDR3 bases: TGTGCCATCAGTGCCGGACAGTTAATGGGAAACACCATATATTTT. Residues: CAISAGQLMGNTIYF. The V and J genes are TRBV10-3 and TRBJ1-3, with D possibly being TRBD1 (6 bases). CDR3 length: 15 residues. Trimming pared 4 bases from V and 4 bases from J, leaving 14 bases between. CDR1 is ENHRY, CDR2 SYGVKD, per germline.

CDR3 sequence reads: CASSQLLSEQFF. Here the CDR3 DNA reads TGTGCCAGCAGTCAACTATTGTCGGAGCAGTTCTTC. V usage is TRBV6-5 and J usage is TRBJ2-1; no clear D. The CDR3 length is 12 residues. Germline CDR1 MNHEY, CDR2 SVGAGI. Trimming removed 5 bases at V and 10 bases at J, with 12 bases between.

The CDR3 sequence: CATSTALTAGGPADTQYF. CDR3 nucleotide sequence: TGTGCCACCAGCACCGCCCTCACAGCGGGGGGGCCGGCAGATACGCAGTATTTT. The gene calls are TRBV15 and TRBJ2-3; the match to TRBD2 covers 10 bases. Germline V gives CDR1 LNHNV, CDR2 YYDKDF (reference sequence). Trimming cost V 4 bases and J 4 bases; bases outside gene matches: 14. The CDR3 length is 18 residues.

The chain has TRBV19 and TRBJ2-1, with D perhaps TRBD2 (5 bases). The CDR3 contains 15 residues. Between the trimmed V and J ends, which lost 9 bases and 0 bases, there was a span of 15 bases. The germline gives CDR1 LNHDA, CDR2 SQIVND (reference sequence). DNA for the CDR3: TGTGCCAGCCGAGCTCGGAGGAGCTCCTACAATGAGCAGTTCTTC. It is translated as CASRARRSSYNEQFF.

J is TRBJ2-5 and V is TRBV7-9, with TRBD1 identical over 7 bases. There are 15 residues in the CDR3. Germline assignment: CDR1 SEHNR and CDR2 FQNEAQ (reference sequence). The junction had 6 bases not matched to a gene; V was cut back by 1 base and J by 4 bases. CDR3 DNA: TGTGCCAGCAGCTTAGGACAGGGTGGGGGAGAGACCCAGTACTTC. Its protein is CASSLGQGGGETQYF.

J is TRBJ1-2 and V is TRBV3-1 (or the pseudogene TRBV3-2); D is undetermined. The CDR3 covers 13 residues. CDR1 is LGHDT and CDR2 is YNNKEL in the germline V gene (reference sequence). V lost 7 bases and J lost 7, with 16 bases in between. The DNA of the CDR3 is TGTGCCAGCACCAATGGAGGCGCTTCTGGCTACACCTTC. It encodes CASTNGGASGYTF.

The chain carries TRBV5-1 and TRBJ1-4; 7 bases align to TRBD1. Germline V gives CDR1 SGHRS, CDR2 YFSETQ. The CDR3 contains 16 residues. The V and J ends lost 4 bases and 0 bases, in that order; junction bases with no gene match: 6. The CDR3 bases are TGCGCCAGCAGCCGGGACAGAGCCGCAACTAATGAAAAACTGTTTTTT. Protein sequence: CASSRDRAATNEKLFF.

V usage is TRBV3-1 (or the pseudogene TRBV3-2) and J usage is TRBJ2-5; 9 nucleotides agree with TRBD1. The CDR3 has 14 residues. Germline-derived CDR1 and CDR2 are LGHDT and YNNKEL (reference sequence). V trimming: 4 bases; J trimming: 4 bases; junction bases outside the gene matches: 4. The CDR3, as DNA: TGTGCCAGCAGCCGATCGGACAGGGGAGAGACCCAGTACTTC. Translated: CASSRSDRGETQYF.

This chain uses TRBV7-8 with TRBJ1-3; TRBD1 matches at 9 bases. Trimming cost V 1 base and J 0 bases; bases outside gene matches: 4. CDR1 is SGHVS and CDR2 is FQNEAQ in the germline V gene. This CDR3 has 17 amino acids. DNA of the CDR3: TGTGCCAGCAGCTTAGGTGGGACAGGGAGCTCTGGAAACACCATATATTTT. Residues: CASSLGGTGSSGNTIYF.

Only a few counts were recorded for this clone. The chain employs TRBV6-5 and TRBJ1-5; D might be TRBD1 (5 bases). Germline CDR1 and CDR2: MNHEY and SVGAGI. The CDR3 is made up of 15 amino acids. V was cut by 0 bases and J by 8 bases, with 14 bases left in between. The CDR3 DNA reads TGTGCCAGCAGTTACTCAGGAGACAGTCCGAAGCCCCAGCATTTT. Amino acids: CASSYSGDSPKPQHF.

The genes are TRBV5-1 and TRBJ1-1, with D tentatively TRBD1 (5 bases). The germline V gene has CDR1 SGHRS and CDR2 YFSETQ. The CDR3 is 11 residues long. The germline V and J ends were trimmed by 4 bases and 5 bases, with 6 bases remaining between them. This chain's CDR3 is CASSGGTEAFF. CDR3 nucleotide sequence: TGCGCCAGCAGCGGGGGGACTGAAGCTTTCTTT. The whole variable domain, filled in from reference TRBV5-1 and TRBJ1-1, reads KAGVTQTPRYLIKTRGQQVTLSCSPISGHRSVSWYQQTPGQGLQFLFEYFSETQRNKGNFPGRFSGRQFSNSRSEMNVSTLELGDSALYLCASSGGTEAFFGQGTRLTVV.

The V and J genes are TRBV3-1 (or the pseudogene TRBV3-2) and TRBJ1-6, with a possible D match to TRBD1 (5 bases). The CDR3 has 15 amino acids. Germline-derived CDR1 and CDR2 are LGHDT and YNNKEL (reference sequence). Between the trimmed V and J ends, which lost 0 bases and 8 bases, there was a span of 11 bases. CDR3 protein: CASSQERGLYSPLHF. The CDR3 nucleotides read TGTGCCAGCAGCCAAGAACGGGGACTGTATTCACCCCTCCACTTT.

The chain carries TRBV11-2 and TRBJ1-6, with 9 bases lining up with TRBD1. V dropped 3 bases and J dropped 7; count of bases not matched to a gene: 4. The CDR3 sequence is 15 residues long. Per germline, CDR1 SGHAT and CDR2 FQNNGV. The CDR3 nucleotides read TGTGCCAGCAGCTTGGGACAGGGCAAAAATTCACCCCTCCACTTT. This encodes CASSLGQGKNSPLHF.

V is TRBV7-9 and J is TRBJ1-1; D is perhaps TRBD1 (5 bases). This CDR3 is 16 amino acids long. CDR1 is SEHNR, CDR2 FQNEAQ, per germline (reference sequence). V dropped 7 bases and J dropped 0 bases, with 18 bases sitting between them. The CDR3 nucleotides read TGTGCCAGCACCCGACCAGACAGTACACTGAACACTGAAGCTTTCTTT. Translated, it gives CASTRPDSTLNTEAFF.

The V and J genes are TRBV4-3 and TRBJ1-5; D remains unclear. There are 15 residues in the CDR3. CDR1 is LGHNA and CDR2 is YSLEER in the germline V gene. The V gene lost 5 bases and the J gene lost 0 bases, with 11 bases spanning the gap. CDR3 region: CASSGQYYSNQPQHF. The CDR3 DNA follows: TGCGCCAGCAGCGGTCAGTATTATAGCAATCAGCCCCAGCATTTT.

The chain employs TRBV11-2 and TRBJ1-6; D uncertain. Germline V gene lookup returns CDR1 SGHAT and CDR2 FQNNGV. The CDR3 extends over 14 amino acids. The V gene lost 0 bases and the J gene lost 7 bases, with 7 bases spanning the gap. The CDR3 nucleotides read TGTGCCAGCAGCTTAGATCACAGCAATTCACCCCTCCACTTT. Translation: CASSLDHSNSPLHF.

The chain couples TRBV5-1 to TRBJ1-6; 7 nucleotides agree with TRBD1. Germline CDR1 SGHRS, CDR2 YFSETQ. This CDR3 has 20 amino acids. J lost 5 bases, V lost 4 bases, and 21 bases had no gene match. Here the CDR3 DNA reads TGCGCCAGCAGCACCCGAGGCGGGACAGTCCTCTCTGGGGATAATTCACCCCTCCACTTT. Its translation: CASSTRGGTVLSGDNSPLHF.